This T cell receptor (beta chain) appears in the sequencing data of a study of shared clonotypes between healthy human individuals (dated by TCRdb to about 2020). Study-wide context: The cohort included a few men and a couple of women between 18 and 49 years of age. Per donor, three plates each were used for CD4 naive and CD4 memory, two for CD8 naive, and one for CD8 memory. Blood TCR repertoires of 5 or 6 healthy adults were deeply sequenced to estimate repertoire size and the extent of clonotype sharing between individuals. Different laboratories and diverse techniques were used to prepare libraries and sequence TCR repertoires, to increase sequencing depth and limit assay-specific biases. Between about 0.9 and 10 billion PBMCs per donor were obtained by leukapheresis.

Reading the germline V gene (reference sequence) gives CDR1 MNHEY and CDR2 SMNVEV. V is cut back by 6 bases and J by 1 base, with 5 bases in the junction unmatched. Taken from cysteine to phenylalanine, the CDR3 has 14 residues. The CDR3 DNA has 42 bases and is translated from base 1. Results the study describes overall, beyond this receptor: Pairwise subsampling indicated that sequencing depth was expected to affect the degree of clonotype sharing among donors. Naive subsets generally had larger estimated clonotype richness than memory subsets did. Sharing across four donors was observed for about 5% of naive CD4, 3.5% of naive CD8, 2% to 2.5% of memory CD4, and about 0.4% of memory CD8 clonotypes. The genetic and exposure-history diversity represented was limited by the small number of donors. Incomplete sequencing was indicated by rarefaction of sorted-subset datasets, despite the large sequencing depth. Sampling was limited to blood, and TCR repertoires in tissue likely differ from TCR repertoires in blood. Compared with non-shared clonotypes, clonotypes shared by all four sorted-subset donors had higher generation probabilities.

The donors were healthy, HIV-negative adults with no recently reported acute infections or vaccinations. Only Caucasian adults living in Nashville, Tennessee, USA were represented among the donors. CD4+ T cells were enriched through magnetic negative selection, after which naive cells were positively selected on CD45RA and the remaining negative fraction served as the memory subset. After blood collection by leukapheresis, PBMCs were isolated using Ficoll-Histopaque density gradient centrifugation and then cryopreserved in the vapor phase of liquid nitrogen. Analytical flow cytometry was used to check the purity and quantity of every magnetically sorted T cell population. Genomic DNA was isolated from each sorted fraction and quantified by UV absorbance on a Nanodrop 2000c. TCR CDR3 regions were amplified from genomic DNA by multiplex PCR using the deep immunoSEQ assay. Extracted genomic DNA from each cell subset was distributed evenly across all wells of several immunoSEQ 96-well plates, and each plate was treated as a replicate. For sorted subsets, approximately 0.2 ug of genomic DNA, equivalent to around 29,000 T cell genomes, went into each replicate PCR. Purified libraries were measured with a Qubit 3.0 fluorometer, size-checked on a Bioanalyzer 2100, and measured again with the KAPA Library Quantification kit. Each immunoSEQ 96-well plate was sequenced on its own single-read 150-cycle Illumina NextSeq 550 flow cell. As for how the authors treated the data: The immunoSEQ output contained only junctional sequences without quality scores, so filtering could not match that applied to full-length reads. To assign V/J genes and CDR3, sequences were annotated against IMGT germline references using PyIR, a Python wrapper for IgBLAST v1.9. Reads with weak V/J assignments (E-value above 1e-6), missing CDR3, stop codons, out-of-frame junctions, or ambiguous translated residues were removed. V3J clonotypes were defined as sequences sharing an identical inferred V gene, J gene, and CDR3 amino acid sequence. Percentage overlap between repertoires was calculated by dividing the number of shared unique clonotypes by the size of the smaller repertoire. RTK rarefaction, the Chao1 estimator, and Recon v2.1 estimates of unobserved clonotypes were used to assess repertoire richness. For all TCRbeta clonotypes obtained by the gDNA method from several donors, generation probabilities were computed with OLGA. As stored in TCRdb, this immuneACCESS dataset retains in-frame rearrangements with V and J assigned. A fraction of the clones does not appear; measured against another copy, unresolved V genes explain less than half of the discrepancy, and the remainder lacks a known reason. The V and J calls and clone size come from that table; D and trimming were worked out from the DNA. Within this sample are about 2,500,000 clones, with approximately 90% of them counted one time only. Under 0.15% of the sample is taken by the ten largest.

Notes on this clone: Its antigen remains undetermined. Base-call qualities are not available, and no considerably larger clone is one nucleotide away.

Material: naive CD4+ T cells sorted from blood. The cell subset or site label, as the study defines it: CD45RA+ positively selected. The TCR comes from a young man in good health. The rearranged chain carries TRBV27 and TRBJ1-1; the junction holds 7 bases that match TRBD1. The nucleotide sequence reads TGTGCCAGCAGCAACAGGGGAACGAACACTGAAGCTTTCTTT. This yields the protein CASSNRGTNTEAFF.